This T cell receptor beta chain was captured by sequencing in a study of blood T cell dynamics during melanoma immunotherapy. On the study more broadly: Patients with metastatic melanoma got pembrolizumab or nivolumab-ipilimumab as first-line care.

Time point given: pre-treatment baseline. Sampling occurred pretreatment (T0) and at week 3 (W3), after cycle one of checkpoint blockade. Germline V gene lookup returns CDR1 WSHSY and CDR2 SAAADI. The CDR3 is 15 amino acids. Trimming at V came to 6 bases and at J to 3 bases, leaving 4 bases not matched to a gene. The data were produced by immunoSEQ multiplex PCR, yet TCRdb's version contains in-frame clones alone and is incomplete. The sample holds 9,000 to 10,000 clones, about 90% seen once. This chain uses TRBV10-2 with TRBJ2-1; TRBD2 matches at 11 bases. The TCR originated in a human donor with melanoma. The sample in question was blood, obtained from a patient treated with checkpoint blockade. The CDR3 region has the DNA TGCGCCAGCAGCCCCACTAGCGGGGGCTACAATGAGCAGTTCTTC. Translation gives CASSPTSGGYNEQFF.